This T cell receptor beta chain appears in the sequencing data of a study of T cell changes during pregnancy in multiple sclerosis. Profiling relied on immunoSEQ multiplex PCR, and the TCRdb table lists in-frame clones only, not all of them. The repertoire holds 20,000 or so clones, with 86% as singletons. V shed 3 bases, J shed 5 bases, and the junction held 0 bases outside the gene matches. CDR1 is MNHEY and CDR2 is SMNVEV in the germline V gene (reference sequence). The CDR3 has 13 amino acids. The receptor was derived from a female donor in good health, enrolled as a control in a pregnancy study. The material sequenced was CD8+ T cells from peripheral blood mononuclear cells, taken in the third trimester of pregnancy. The rearrangement joins TRBV27 to TRBJ2-2; 7 nucleotides match TRBD2. The CDR3 DNA reads as TGTGCCAGCAGTTTTAGCGGGACCGGGGAGCTGTTTTTT. It codes for CASSFSGTGELFF.